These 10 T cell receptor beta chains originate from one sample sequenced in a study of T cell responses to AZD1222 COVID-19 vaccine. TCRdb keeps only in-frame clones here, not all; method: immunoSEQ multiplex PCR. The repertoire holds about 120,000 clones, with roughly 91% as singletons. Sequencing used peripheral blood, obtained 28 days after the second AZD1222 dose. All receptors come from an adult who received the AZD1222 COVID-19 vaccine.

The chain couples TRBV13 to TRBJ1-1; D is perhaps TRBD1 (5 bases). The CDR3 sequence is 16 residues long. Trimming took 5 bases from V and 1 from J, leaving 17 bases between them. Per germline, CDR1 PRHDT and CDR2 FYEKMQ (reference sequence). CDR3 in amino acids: CASSLGTGPQNTEAFF. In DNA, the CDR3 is TGTGCCAGCAGCCTGGGGACGGGACCCCAGAACACTGAAGCTTTCTTT.

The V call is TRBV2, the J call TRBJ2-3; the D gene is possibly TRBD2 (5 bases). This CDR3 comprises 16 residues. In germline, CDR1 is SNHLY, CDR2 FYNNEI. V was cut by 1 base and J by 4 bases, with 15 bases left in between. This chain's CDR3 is CASSEDVGVAADTQYF. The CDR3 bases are TGTGCCAGCAGTGAAGACGTGGGAGTTGCGGCAGATACGCAGTATTTT.

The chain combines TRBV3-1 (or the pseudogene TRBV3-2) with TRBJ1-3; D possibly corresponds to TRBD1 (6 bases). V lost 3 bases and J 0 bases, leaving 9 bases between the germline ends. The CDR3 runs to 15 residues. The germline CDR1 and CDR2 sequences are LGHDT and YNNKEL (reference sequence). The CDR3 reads CASSQRTASGNTIYF. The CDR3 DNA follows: TGTGCCAGCAGCCAGAGGACAGCCTCTGGAAACACCATATATTTT.

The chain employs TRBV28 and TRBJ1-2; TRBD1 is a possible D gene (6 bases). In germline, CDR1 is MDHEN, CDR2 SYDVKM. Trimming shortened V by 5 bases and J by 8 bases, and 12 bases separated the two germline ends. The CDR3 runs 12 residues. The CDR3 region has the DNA TGTGCCAGCAGTACAGGGATGGGCGGCTACACCTTC. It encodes CASSTGMGGYTF.

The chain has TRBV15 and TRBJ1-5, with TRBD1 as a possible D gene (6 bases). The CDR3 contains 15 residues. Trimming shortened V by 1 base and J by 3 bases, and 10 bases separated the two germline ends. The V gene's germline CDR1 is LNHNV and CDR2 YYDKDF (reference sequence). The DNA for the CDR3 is TGTGCCACCAGCAGAGGGGGGGCGAACAATCAGCCCCAGCATTTT. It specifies CATSRGGANNQPQHF.

CDR3: CAISESDRSNQPQHF. The DNA of the CDR3 is TGTGCCATCAGTGAGTCGGACAGGAGCAATCAGCCCCAGCATTTT. The chain links TRBV10-3 to TRBJ1-5, with 7 positions matching TRBD1. CDR1 ENHRY and CDR2 SYGVKD come from the germline V gene. J gave up 1 base and V 0 bases, and 0 bases lay outside the gene matches. There are 15 residues in the CDR3.

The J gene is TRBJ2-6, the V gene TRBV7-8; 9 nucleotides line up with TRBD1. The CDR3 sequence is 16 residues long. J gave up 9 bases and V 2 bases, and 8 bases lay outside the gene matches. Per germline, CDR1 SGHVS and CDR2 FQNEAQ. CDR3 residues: CASSLSPGQGVNVLTF. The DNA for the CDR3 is TGTGCCAGCAGCTTATCCCCGGGACAGGGAGTCAACGTCCTGACTTTC.

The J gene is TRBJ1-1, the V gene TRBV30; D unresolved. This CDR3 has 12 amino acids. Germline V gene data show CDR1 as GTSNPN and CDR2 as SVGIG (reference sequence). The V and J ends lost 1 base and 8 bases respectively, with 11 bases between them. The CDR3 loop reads CAWSGSGIEAFF. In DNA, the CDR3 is TGTGCCTGGAGTGGTTCGGGAATAGAAGCTTTCTTT.

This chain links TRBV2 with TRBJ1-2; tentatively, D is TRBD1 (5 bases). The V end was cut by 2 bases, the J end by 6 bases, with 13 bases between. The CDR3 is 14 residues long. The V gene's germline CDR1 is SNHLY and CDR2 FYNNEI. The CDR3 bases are TGTGCCAGCAGTGAATTGGTGGGGGATCATGGCTACACCTTC. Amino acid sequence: CASSELVGDHGYTF.

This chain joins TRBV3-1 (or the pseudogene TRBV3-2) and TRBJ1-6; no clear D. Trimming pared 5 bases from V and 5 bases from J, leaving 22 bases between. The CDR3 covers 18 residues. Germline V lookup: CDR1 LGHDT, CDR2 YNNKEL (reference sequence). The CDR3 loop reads CASSIQVPIIHHNSPLHF. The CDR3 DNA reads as TGTGCCAGCAGCATACAAGTTCCCATTATACATCATAATTCACCCCTCCACTTT.